Below are 4 T cell receptor beta chains sequenced from a single sample in a study of shared clonotypes between healthy human individuals (dated by TCRdb to the early 2020s). The protocol used for the library was the immunoSEQ multiplex PCR assay. In TCRdb, the immuneACCESS table is reduced to in-frame sequences with V and J assigned. These tables do not hold every clone; where another copy was compared, an unresolved V gene accounts for under half, and the others remain unexplained. In this sample the table shows over a million clones, around 95% of which occur a single time. Roughly 1.2% of the sample comes from the top ten. Sequenced input: naive CD4+ T cells sorted from blood. The cell subset or site label on this specimen signifies: CD45RA+ positively selected. These receptors were collected from a young man in good health.

The V and J genes are TRBV6-4 and TRBJ1-1; TRBD1 is a possible D gene (5 bases). The CDR3 sequence is 14 residues long. CDR1 and CDR2 (germline): MRHNA, SNTAGT. With 6 bases removed from V and 0 bases from J, the gap between germline ends came to 11 bases. The CDR3 protein is CASRLDSLNTEAFF. The CDR3 DNA reads TGTGCCAGCAGGCTTGACAGTTTGAACACTGAAGCTTTCTTT.

The chain couples TRBV28 to TRBJ2-1, with 13 nucleotides matching TRBD2. Trimming took 9 bases from V and 8 from J; bases not matched to a gene: 10. The CDR3 is made up of 15 amino acids. Germline V gene lookup returns CDR1 MDHEN and CDR2 SYDVKM. The CDR3 is CASFPGTSGIDEQFF. Here the CDR3 DNA reads TGTGCCAGTTTCCCCGGGACTAGCGGGATTGATGAGCAGTTCTTC.

As DNA, the CDR3 is TGCGCCAGCAGCTCTTGGCCGGACAGGGGGCGACGTGACACCGGGGAGCTGTTTTTT. This codes for CASSSWPDRGRRDTGELFF. The chain recombines TRBV5-1 with TRBJ2-2, with 11 bases that match TRBD1. The V segment lost 3 bases and the J segment 3 bases; nucleotides outside the gene matches: 13. Looked up from germline, CDR1 is SGHRS and CDR2 is YFSETQ. The CDR3 has 19 residues.

This clone turned up a few times. This chain uses TRBV29-1 with TRBJ2-2; D unclear. Germline V lookup: CDR1 SQVTM, CDR2 ANQGSEA. The CDR3 contains 13 residues. Trimming took 5 bases from V and 1 from J, leaving 8 bases between them. The CDR3 sequence is CSVYPRNTGELFF. CDR3 nucleotides: TGCAGCGTTTATCCCAGGAACACCGGGGAGCTGTTTTTT.